This T cell receptor (beta chain) stems from a study of T cell responses to AZD1222 COVID-19 vaccine. General observations from the study: Rises in breadth and depth of Spike-specific TCRs came after two AZD1222 doses. White British people made up most donors, females outnumbered males, and clonal diversity was possibly underestimated.

To note about this clone: Its antigen is undetermined.

Clones were read by immunoSEQ multiplex PCR, and TCRdb kept only the in-frame ones, dropping some. The sample contains approximately 130,000 clones, approximately 85% of which appear only once. The V gene's germline CDR1 is LNHDA and CDR2 SQIVND (reference sequence). Trimming took off 1 base at V and 4 bases at J, with 12 bases between the two ends. CDR3 length: 15 residues. The sequences come from peripheral blood, collected 28 days after the second dose of the MenACWY control vaccine. This sequence was found in an adult who received the MenACWY meningococcal vaccine as a control. This chain uses TRBV19 with TRBJ2-3; TRBD2 might be the D (6 bases). CDR3 region: CASSIGDREADTQYF. CDR3 DNA: TGTGCCAGTAGTATAGGGGATAGGGAGGCAGATACGCAGTATTTT.